This T cell receptor beta chain was sequenced during a study of shared clonotypes between healthy human individuals. Across the whole study: A donor's plate count was three for CD4 naive and three for CD4 memory; CD8 naive had two and CD8 memory one. Study results and caveats: A handful of donors showed sharing of approximately 5% of naive CD4 clonotypes.

Assay execution took place at the deep level. Only in-frame clones appear in the TCRdb table, and some are missing; sequencing was by immunoSEQ multiplex PCR. The top ten clones hold about 0.25% of a sample with fewer than 1 million clones, about 96% of them seen once. Germline CDR1 reads MNHEY; CDR2 reads SMNVEV (reference sequence). CDR3 length: 11 residues. Trimming removed 5 bases at V and 4 bases at J, with 5 bases between. CD45RO-negative cells were positively selected for CCR7, leaving out terminally differentiated effector memory CD45RA+ cells. In the case of this clone: Its antigen is not known.

The clonotype comes from a man younger than 45 in good health. The V call is TRBV27, the J call TRBJ1-2; D gene unclear. Sequenced input: naive CD8+ T cells sorted from blood. Written as DNA, the CDR3 is TGTGCCAGCAGTCCCCCCTATGGCTACACCTTC. Translation gives CASSPPYGYTF.